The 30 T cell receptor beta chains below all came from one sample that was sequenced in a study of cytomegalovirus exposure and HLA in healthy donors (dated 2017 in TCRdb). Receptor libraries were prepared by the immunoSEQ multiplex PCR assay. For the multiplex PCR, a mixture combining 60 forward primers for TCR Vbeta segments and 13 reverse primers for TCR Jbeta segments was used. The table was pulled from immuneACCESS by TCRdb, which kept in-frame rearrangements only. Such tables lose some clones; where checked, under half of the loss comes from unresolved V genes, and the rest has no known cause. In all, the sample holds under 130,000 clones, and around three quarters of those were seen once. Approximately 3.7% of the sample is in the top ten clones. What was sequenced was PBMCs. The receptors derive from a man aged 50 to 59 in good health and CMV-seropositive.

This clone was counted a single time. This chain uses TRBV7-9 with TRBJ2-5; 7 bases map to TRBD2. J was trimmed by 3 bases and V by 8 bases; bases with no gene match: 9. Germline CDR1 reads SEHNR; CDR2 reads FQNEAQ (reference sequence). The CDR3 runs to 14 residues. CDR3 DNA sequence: TGTGCCAGCCGTCTAGGGAGGGAGGAAGAGACCCAGTACTTC. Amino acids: CASRLGREEETQYF.

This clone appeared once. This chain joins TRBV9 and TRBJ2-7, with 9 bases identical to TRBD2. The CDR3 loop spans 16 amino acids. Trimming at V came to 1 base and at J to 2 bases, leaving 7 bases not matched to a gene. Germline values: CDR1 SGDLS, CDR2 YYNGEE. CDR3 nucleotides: TGTGCCAGCAGCGTAATGGCTAGCGGGACAACCTACGAGCAGTACTTC. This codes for CASSVMASGTTYEQYF.

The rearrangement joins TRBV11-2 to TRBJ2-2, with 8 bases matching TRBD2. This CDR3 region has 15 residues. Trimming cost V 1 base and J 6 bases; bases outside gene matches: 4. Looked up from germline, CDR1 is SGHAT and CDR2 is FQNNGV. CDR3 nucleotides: TGTGCCAGCAGCTTAGTGACGACTAGCGCCGGGGAGCTGTTTTTT. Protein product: CASSLVTTSAGELFF.

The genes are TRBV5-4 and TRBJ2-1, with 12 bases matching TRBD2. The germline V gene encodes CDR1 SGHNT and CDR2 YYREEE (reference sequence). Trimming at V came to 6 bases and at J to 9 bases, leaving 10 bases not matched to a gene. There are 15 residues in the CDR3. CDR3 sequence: CASTPASSGRGEQFF. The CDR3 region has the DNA TGTGCCAGCACCCCCGCCTCTAGCGGGAGGGGTGAGCAGTTCTTC.

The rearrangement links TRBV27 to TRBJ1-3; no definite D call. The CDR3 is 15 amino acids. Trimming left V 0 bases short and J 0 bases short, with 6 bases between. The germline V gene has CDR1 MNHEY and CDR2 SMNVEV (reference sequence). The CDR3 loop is CASSLSPSSGNTIYF. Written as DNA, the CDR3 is TGTGCCAGCAGTTTATCCCCCAGCTCTGGAAACACCATATATTTT.

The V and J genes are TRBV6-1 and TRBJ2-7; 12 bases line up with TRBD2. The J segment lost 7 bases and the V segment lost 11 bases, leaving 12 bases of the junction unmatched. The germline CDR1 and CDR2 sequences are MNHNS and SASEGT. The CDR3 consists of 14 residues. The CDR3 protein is CASRSPSGREEQYF. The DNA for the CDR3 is TGTGCCTCGAGGAGTCCTAGCGGGAGGGAAGAGCAGTACTTC.

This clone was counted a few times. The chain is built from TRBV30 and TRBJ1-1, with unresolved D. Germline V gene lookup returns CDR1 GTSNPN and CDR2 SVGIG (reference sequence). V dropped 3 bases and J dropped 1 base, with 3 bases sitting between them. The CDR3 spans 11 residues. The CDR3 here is CAWSRNTEAFF. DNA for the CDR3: TGTGCCTGGAGCCGGAACACTGAAGCTTTCTTT.

The CDR3 DNA is TGTGCCAGCAGCTTAAGGGAGGCAGATACGCAGTATTTT. This gives the protein CASSLREADTQYF. The gene calls are TRBV7-3 and TRBJ2-3; tentative D call: TRBD2 (6 bases). Germline CDR1 is SGHTA and CDR2 is FQGTGA. V gave up 1 base and J gave up 4 bases, with 6 bases separating them. CDR3 length: 13 residues.

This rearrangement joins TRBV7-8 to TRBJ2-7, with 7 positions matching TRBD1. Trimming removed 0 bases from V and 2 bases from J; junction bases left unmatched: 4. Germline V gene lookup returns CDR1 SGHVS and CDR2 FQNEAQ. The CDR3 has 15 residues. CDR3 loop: CASSLAGTATYEQYF. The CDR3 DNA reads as TGTGCCAGCAGCTTAGCGGGGACAGCGACCTACGAGCAGTACTTC.

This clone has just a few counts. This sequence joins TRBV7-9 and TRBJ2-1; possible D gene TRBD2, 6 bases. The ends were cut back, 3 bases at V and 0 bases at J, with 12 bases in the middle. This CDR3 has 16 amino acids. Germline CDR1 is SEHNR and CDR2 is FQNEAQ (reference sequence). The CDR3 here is CASSFERVYSYNEQFF. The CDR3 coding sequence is TGTGCCAGCAGCTTCGAGCGGGTATACTCCTACAATGAGCAGTTCTTC. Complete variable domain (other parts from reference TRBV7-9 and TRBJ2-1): DTGVSQNPRHKITKRGQNVTFRCDPISEHNRLYWYRQTLGQGPEFLTYFQNEAQLEKSRLLSDRFSAERPKGSFSTLEIQRTEQGDSAMYLCASSFERVYSYNEQFFGPGTRLTVL.

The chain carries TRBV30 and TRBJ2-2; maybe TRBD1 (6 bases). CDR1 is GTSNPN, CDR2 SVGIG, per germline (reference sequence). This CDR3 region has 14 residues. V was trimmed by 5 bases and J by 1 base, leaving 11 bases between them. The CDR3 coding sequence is TGTGCCTGGGACCCGGGACAGAACACCGGGGAGCTGTTTTTT. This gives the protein CAWDPGQNTGELFF.

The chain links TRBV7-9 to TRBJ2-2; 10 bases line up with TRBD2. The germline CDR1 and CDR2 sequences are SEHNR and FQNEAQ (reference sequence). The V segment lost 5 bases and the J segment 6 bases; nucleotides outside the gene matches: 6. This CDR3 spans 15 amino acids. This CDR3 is CASSPGTSDAGELFF. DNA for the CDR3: TGTGCCAGCAGCCCCGGGACTAGCGACGCCGGGGAGCTGTTTTTT.

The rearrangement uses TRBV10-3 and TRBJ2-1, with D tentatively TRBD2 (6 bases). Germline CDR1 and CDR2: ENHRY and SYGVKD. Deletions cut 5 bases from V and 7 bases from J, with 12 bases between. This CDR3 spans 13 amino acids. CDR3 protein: CAISRGTTNEQFF. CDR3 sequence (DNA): TGTGCCATCAGTCGCGGGACCACTAATGAGCAGTTCTTC.

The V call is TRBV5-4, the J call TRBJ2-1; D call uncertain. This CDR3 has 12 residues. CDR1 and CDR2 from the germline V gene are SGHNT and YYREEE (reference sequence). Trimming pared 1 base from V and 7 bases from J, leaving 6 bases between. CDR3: CASSLPGNEQFF. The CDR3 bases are TGTGCCAGCAGCTTGCCCGGGAATGAGCAGTTCTTC.

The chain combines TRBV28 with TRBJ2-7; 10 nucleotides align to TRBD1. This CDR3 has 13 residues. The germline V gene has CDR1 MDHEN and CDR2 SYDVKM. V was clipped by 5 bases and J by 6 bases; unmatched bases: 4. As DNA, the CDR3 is TGTGCCAGCAGTAGCCGGACAGGGGGCGAGCAGTACTTC. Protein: CASSSRTGGEQYF. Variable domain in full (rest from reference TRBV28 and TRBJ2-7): DVKVTQSSRYLVKRTGEKVFLECVQDMDHENMFWYRQDPGLGLRLIYFSYDVKMKEKGDIPEGYSVSREKKERFSLILESASTNQTSMYLCASSSRTGGEQYFGPGTRLTVT.

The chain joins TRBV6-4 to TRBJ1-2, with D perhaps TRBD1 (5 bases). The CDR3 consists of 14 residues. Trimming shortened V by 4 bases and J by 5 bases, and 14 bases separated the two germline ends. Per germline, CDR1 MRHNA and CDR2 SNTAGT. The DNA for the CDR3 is TGTGCCAGCAGTGCGAACGTCGGGGGTTATGGCTACACCTTC. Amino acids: CASSANVGGYGYTF.

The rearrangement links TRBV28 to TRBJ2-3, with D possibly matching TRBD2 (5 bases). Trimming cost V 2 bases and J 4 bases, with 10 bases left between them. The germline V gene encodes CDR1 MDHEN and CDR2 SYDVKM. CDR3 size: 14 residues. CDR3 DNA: TGTGCCAGCAGTTTAGGGAGTGGGGCAGATACGCAGTATTTT. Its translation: CASSLGSGADTQYF.

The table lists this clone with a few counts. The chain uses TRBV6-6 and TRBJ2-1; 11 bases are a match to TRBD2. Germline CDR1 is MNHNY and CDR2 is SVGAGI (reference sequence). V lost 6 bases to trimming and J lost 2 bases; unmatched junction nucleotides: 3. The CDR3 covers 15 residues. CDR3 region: CASRSTSGTYNEQFF. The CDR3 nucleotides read TGTGCCAGCAGGTCGACTAGCGGGACCTACAATGAGCAGTTCTTC.

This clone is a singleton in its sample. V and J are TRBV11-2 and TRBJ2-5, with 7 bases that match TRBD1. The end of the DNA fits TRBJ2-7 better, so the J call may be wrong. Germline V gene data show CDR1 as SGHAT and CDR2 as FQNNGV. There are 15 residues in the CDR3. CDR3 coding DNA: TGTGCCAGCAGCTTAGAAAGGGACAGTTACTACGAGCAGTACTTC. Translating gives CASSLERDSYYEQYF.

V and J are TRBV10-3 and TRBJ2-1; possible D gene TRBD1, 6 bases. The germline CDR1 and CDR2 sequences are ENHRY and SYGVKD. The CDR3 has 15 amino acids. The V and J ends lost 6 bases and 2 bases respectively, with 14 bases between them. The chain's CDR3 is CAISPRDTTYNEQFF. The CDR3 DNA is TGTGCCATCAGCCCCCGGGACACTACCTACAATGAGCAGTTCTTC.

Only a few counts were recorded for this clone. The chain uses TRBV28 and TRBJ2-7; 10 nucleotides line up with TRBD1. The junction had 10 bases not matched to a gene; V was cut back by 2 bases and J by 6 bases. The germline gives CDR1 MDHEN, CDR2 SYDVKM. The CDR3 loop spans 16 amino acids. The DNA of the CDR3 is TGTGCCAGCAGTTTAGACACGACAGGGGGCAAAGGCGAGCAGTACTTC. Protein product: CASSLDTTGGKGEQYF. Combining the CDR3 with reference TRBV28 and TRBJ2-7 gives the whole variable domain DVKVTQSSRYLVKRTGEKVFLECVQDMDHENMFWYRQDPGLGLRLIYFSYDVKMKEKGDIPEGYSVSREKKERFSLILESASTNQTSMYLCASSLDTTGGKGEQYFGPGTRLTVT.

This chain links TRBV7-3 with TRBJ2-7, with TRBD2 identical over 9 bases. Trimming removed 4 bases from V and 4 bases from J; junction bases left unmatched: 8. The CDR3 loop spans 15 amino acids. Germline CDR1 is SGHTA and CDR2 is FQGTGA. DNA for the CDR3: TGTGCCAGCAGCTCACTAGCGGGCATCGGGTACGAGCAGTACTTC. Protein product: CASSSLAGIGYEQYF.

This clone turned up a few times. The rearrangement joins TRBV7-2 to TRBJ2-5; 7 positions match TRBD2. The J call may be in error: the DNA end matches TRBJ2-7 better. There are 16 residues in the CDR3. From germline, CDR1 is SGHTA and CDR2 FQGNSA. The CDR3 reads CASSCGAAGIPYEQYF. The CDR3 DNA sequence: TGTGCCAGCAGCTGTGGGGCAGCGGGAATACCCTACGAGCAGTACTTC.

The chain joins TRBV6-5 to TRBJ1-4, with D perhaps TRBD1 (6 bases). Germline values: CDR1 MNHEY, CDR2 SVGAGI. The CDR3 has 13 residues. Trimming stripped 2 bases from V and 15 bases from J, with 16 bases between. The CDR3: CASSYQQGLELFF. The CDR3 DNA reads TGTGCCAGCAGTTACCAACAGGGTCTCGAATTGTTTTTT.

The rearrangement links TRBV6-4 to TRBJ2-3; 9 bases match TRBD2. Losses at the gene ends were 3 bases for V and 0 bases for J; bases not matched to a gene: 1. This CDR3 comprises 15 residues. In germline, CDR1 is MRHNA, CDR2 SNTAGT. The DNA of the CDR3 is TGTGCCAGCAGTGAGCGGGAGGGTAGCACAGATACGCAGTATTTT. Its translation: CASSEREGSTDTQYF.

The CDR3 DNA reads as TGTGCCAGCAGTTTAATAACGGGTCAAAATCAGCCCCAGCATTTT. It is translated as CASSLITGQNQPQHF. This sequence joins TRBV28 and TRBJ1-5, with D hard to call. CDR1 MDHEN and CDR2 SYDVKM come from the germline V gene. Trimming took off 2 bases at V and 4 bases at J, with 12 bases between the two ends. The CDR3 extends over 15 amino acids.

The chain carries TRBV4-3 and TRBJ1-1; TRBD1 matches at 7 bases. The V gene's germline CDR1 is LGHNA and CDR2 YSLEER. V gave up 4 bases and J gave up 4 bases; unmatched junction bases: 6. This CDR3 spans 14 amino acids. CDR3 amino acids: CASSLQGDSTEAFF. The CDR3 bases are TGCGCCAGCAGCCTCCAGGGGGATAGCACTGAAGCTTTCTTT.

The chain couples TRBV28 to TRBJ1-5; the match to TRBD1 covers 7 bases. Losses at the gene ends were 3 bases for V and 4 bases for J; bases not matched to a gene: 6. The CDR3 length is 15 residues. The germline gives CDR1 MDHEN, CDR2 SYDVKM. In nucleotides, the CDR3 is TGTGCCAGCAGTTTCGTCCCGGGACAGAATCAGCCCCAGCATTTT. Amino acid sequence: CASSFVPGQNQPQHF.

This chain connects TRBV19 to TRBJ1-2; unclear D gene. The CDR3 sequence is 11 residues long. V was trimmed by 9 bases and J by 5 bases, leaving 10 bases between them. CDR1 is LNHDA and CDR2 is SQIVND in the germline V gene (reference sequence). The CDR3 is CASQTSYGYTF. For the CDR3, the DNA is TGTGCCAGCCAGACTAGTTATGGCTACACCTTC.

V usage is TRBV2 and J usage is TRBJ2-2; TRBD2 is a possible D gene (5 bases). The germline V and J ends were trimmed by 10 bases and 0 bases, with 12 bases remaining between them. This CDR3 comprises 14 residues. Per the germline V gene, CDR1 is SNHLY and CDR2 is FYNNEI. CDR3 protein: CATRETTNTGELFF. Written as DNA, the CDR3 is TGTGCCACCCGGGAAACCACGAACACCGGGGAGCTGTTTTTT.